The sample holds many counts of the clone carrying this TCR beta chain. Antigen unknown. This sample was included in a study of T cell repertoires in cytomegalovirus infection. Overall study context: It can be stated that public TCR beta signatures indicated CMV infection as well as a matching HLA type. Overall study results and limits: The response measured ex vivo was dominated by TCR beta clonotypes (HLA-C-restricted and CMV-specific). Identification of carriers of CMV plus the relevant HLA was performed using cumulative public TCR beta family frequency.

In TCRdb, the reads were re-called with MiXCR into one record per CDR3 protein. Among around 100,000 distinct CDR3 sequences listed, over 9% were seen once. The trim removed 5 bases at V and 5 bases at J, leaving 9 bases unmatched. Germline lookup yields CDR1 SGHTA and CDR2 FQGNSA. The CDR3 is 16 residues long. Sequencing input: PBMCs, sequenced either directly or after in vitro stimulation (not recorded which). This chain links TRBV7-2 with TRBJ2-5, with 12 bases identical to TRBD2. This receptor was taken from a human donor in good health (CMV status not recorded). Some clones in this sample may be carry-over from other donors' samples. CDR3 loop: CASSKTSGSLVETQYF. The CDR3 bases are TGTGCCAGCAGCAAGACTAGCGGGAGTTTAGTGGAGACCCAGTACTTC.